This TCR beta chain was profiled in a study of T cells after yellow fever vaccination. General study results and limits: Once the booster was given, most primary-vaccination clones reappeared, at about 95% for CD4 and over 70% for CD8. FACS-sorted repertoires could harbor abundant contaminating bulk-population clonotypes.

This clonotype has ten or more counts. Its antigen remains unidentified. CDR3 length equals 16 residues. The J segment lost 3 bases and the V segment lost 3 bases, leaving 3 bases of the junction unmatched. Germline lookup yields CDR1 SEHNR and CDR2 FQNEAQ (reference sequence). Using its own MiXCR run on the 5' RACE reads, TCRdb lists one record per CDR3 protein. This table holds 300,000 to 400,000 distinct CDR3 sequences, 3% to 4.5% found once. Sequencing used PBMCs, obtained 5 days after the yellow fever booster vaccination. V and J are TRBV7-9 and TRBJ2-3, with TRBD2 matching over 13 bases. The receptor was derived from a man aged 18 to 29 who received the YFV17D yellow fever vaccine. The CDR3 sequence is CASSLGLAGRTDTQYF. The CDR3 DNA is TGTGCCAGCAGCTTGGGACTAGCGGGGCGAACAGATACGCAGTATTTT.